The sequence of this T cell receptor beta chain was determined in a study of Tregs in tolerant kidney transplant recipients. Trimming cost V 0 bases and J 5 bases, with 10 bases left between them. CDR1 MNHEY and CDR2 SVGAGI come from the germline V gene. This CDR3 spans 14 amino acids. Data came from immunoSEQ multiplex PCR; TCRdb stores just in-frame clones and leaves some out. The table includes tens of thousands of clones, under 95% detected once. The nonmyeloablative bone marrow transplants came from related graft donors, with transient mixed chimerism. Study conclusions and caveats: Donor-specific Treg expansion exceeded global Treg expansion in tolerant patients, suggesting antigen drive.

Worth noting for this clone: Antigen unknown.

This sequence originates from a human patient who received a combined kidney and bone marrow transplant. Part of the T cells may come from the graft donor. This sequence joins TRBV6-5 and TRBJ1-1; D is ambiguous. The specimen was CD4+ T cells from blood (PBMCs), collected 12 months after the transplant. The CDR3 DNA reads TGTGCCAGCAGTTACTCGATGGCCGGGACTGAAGCTTTCTTT. Protein sequence: CASSYSMAGTEAFF.